The T cell receptor (beta chain) described here comes from a study of Ad26.COV2.S vaccination and SARS-CoV-2 variants. Trimming removed 2 bases from V and 4 bases from J, with 15 bases in between. This CDR3 is 15 amino acids long. Germline lookup yields CDR1 SGHTA and CDR2 FQGTGA. Clones were read by immunoSEQ multiplex PCR, and TCRdb kept only the in-frame ones, dropping some. The sample yields 150,000 to 200,000 clones, about 83% seen once. As for this clone: Its antigen is unknown.

Points from the study as a whole: Substantial breadth was reported for post-vaccination spike-specific CD8+ and CD4+ T cells. Total T cell responses, in the TCR breadth and depth analyses, may have been underestimated. Similar non-spike TCR breadth was seen in vaccine and placebo recipients. Spike-specific TCR breadth was greater in vaccine than placebo recipients.

This sequence originates from a human donor who had recovered from COVID-19. The chain is built from TRBV7-3 and TRBJ2-7; weak D call: TRBD2 (6 bases). Here the sequenced sample was peripheral blood, taken after recovery from COVID-19. CDR3 loop: CASSLGAGKGYEQYF. CDR3 DNA sequence: TGTGCCAGCAGCTTAGGGGCGGGGAAAGGATACGAGCAGTACTTC.